Listed below are T cell receptor beta chains from one sample, sequenced in a study of blood T cells in healthy people across ages. TCRdb used MiXCR to reprocess the 5' RACE reads, holding one entry per CDR3 protein. The table includes about 730,000 distinct CDR3 sequences, roughly 45% detected once. Input material: blood. The receptors originated from a woman aged 60-75 years in good health. Both conserved end residues are part of each CDR3. A D gene is named only where the DNA matches it firmly. A row's size may be missing; if present it is once, few, many or a size class.

len | abundance | d_gene | j_gene | v_gene | CDR3nt | CDR3aa
13 | . | TRBD2 | TRBJ2-4 | TRBV2 | TGTGCCAGCAGTGGGGGACTAGGGGGAATTCAGTACTTC | CASSGGLGGIQYF
12 | . | . | TRBJ2-1 | TRBV12-3/TRBV12-4 | TGTGCCAGCAGTTTGTACGTCTTTGAGCAGTTCTTC | CASSLYVFEQFF
17 | . | TRBD1 | TRBJ1-5 | TRBV2 | TGTGCCAGCAGTGAGAAAAGGGGGCAGGGTAGCGGGCAGCCCCAGCATTTT | CASSEKRGQGSGQPQHF
15 | few | . | TRBJ2-1 | TRBV7-2 | TGTGCCAGCAGCTTAGTACTAGCTCAACAAGAGACCCAGTTCTTC | CASSLVLAQQETQFF
14 | few | . | TRBJ2-3 | TRBV15 | TGTGCCACCAGCAGAGAGGCCGCCAGGCTTACGCAGTATTTT | CATSREAARLTQYF
16 | many | . | TRBJ2-1 | TRBV12-3/TRBV12-4 | TGTGCCAGCAGTTTGAGGGCCTCGGCAGGGGGGGATGAGCAGTTCTTC | CASSLRASAGGDEQFF
15 | few | TRBD2 | TRBJ2-1 | TRBV20-1 | TGCAGTGCTAGAGCTAGCGGCCCCTCCTACAATGAGCAGTTCTTC | CSARASGPSYNEQFF
19 | . | TRBD2 | TRBJ2-3 | TRBV5-1 | TGCGCCAGCAGCTCCGGAGGGGTCCCTAGCGGGGGTAGCACAGATACGCAGTATTTT | CASSSGGVPSGGSTDTQYF
13 | . | . | TRBJ1-5 | TRBV5-1 | TGCGCCAGCAGCTTGGGGACGGATCAGCCCCAGCATTTT | CASSLGTDQPQHF
16 | . | TRBD2 | TRBJ2-7 | TRBV2 | TGTGCCAGCTACGGACTAGCGGACACCGGGATCCACGAGCAGTACTTC | CASYGLADTGIHEQYF
11 | . | . | TRBJ1-6 | TRBV20-1 | TGCAGTGCTCTGGACAGCTCACCCCTCCACTTT | CSALDSSPLHF
14 | . | . | TRBJ2-5 | TRBV9 | TGTGCCAGCAGCCCCCCCCCTCCGGGTGAGACCCAGTACTTC | CASSPPPPGETQYF
12 | . | TRBD2 | TRBJ2-1 | TRBV29-1 | TGCAGCACTAGCGGTTCTTACAATGAGCAGTTCTTC | CSTSGSYNEQFF
14 | many | TRBD1 | TRBJ2-5 | TRBV10-3 | TGTGCCATCAGTGGGGGACAGACCCAAGAGACCCAGTACTTC | CAISGGQTQETQYF
15 | . | TRBD2 | TRBJ2-7 | TRBV7-8 | TGTGCCAGCAGCGCGGGGATAGCGGGATCCTACGAGCAGTACTTC | CASSAGIAGSYEQYF
15 | few | TRBD2 | TRBJ2-1 | TRBV27 | TGTGCCAGCAGTTACCCTAGCGGGGGGGCTAATGAGCAGTTCTTC | CASSYPSGGANEQFF
14 | . | TRBD2 | TRBJ2-5 | TRBV6-2/TRBV6-3 | TGTGCCAGCAGTTACGGGACTAGCGGGCGGACCCAGTACTTC | CASSYGTSGRTQYF
16 | few | TRBD2 | TRBJ2-7 | TRBV7-2 | TGTGCCAGCAGCTCTTCTAGCGGGGATCACTCCTACGAGCAGTACTTC | CASSSSSGDHSYEQYF
15 | . | TRBD1 | TRBJ2-7 | TRBV5-1 | TGCGCCAGCAGCTTACAAGGGACAGGGATCCACGAGCAGTACTTC | CASSLQGTGIHEQYF
14 | few | . | TRBJ2-3 | TRBV3-1 | TGTGCCAGCAGCCAGTCACCTAGCACAGATACGCAGTATTTT | CASSQSPSTDTQYF
16 | . | . | TRBJ1-5 | TRBV7-9 | TGTGCCAGCAGCTTAGATTCACCCGGGCTTAATCAGCCCCAGCATTTT | CASSLDSPGLNQPQHF
19 | . | . | TRBJ2-4 | TRBV5-1 | TGCGCCAGCAGCTTCGGACGGAGCCCAATTCCAACAGCCAAAAACATTCAGTACTTC | CASSFGRSPIPTAKNIQYF
16 | few | TRBD1 | TRBJ1-2 | TRBV24-1 | TGTGCCACCAGTGACGCCCGGGACAGGGCTGTCTCTGGCTACACCTTC | CATSDARDRAVSGYTF
15 | . | TRBD2 | TRBJ2-7 | TRBV20-1 | TGCAGTGCTCCTCTGCTAGCGGGGGTCTCCTACGAGCAGTACTTC | CSAPLLAGVSYEQYF
16 | . | . | TRBJ2-5 | TRBV11-2 | TGTGCCAGCAGCTTAGGCCCAGGGGGGGGTCAAGAGACCCAGTACTTC | CASSLGPGGGQETQYF
12 | few | . | TRBJ2-5 | TRBV20-1 | TGCAGTGCTAGCTATAGCGGAAGTGAGCAGTACTTC | CSASYSGSEQYF
12 | few | . | TRBJ2-7 | TRBV6-2/TRBV6-3 | TGTGCCAGCAGTTACGGGTTTCAAGAGCAGTACTTC | CASSYGFQEQYF
14 | . | TRBD1 | TRBJ2-3 | TRBV6-1 | TGTGCCAGCGGCCGGGACAGGGTAGCAGATACGCAGTATTTT | CASGRDRVADTQYF
15 | . | TRBD1 | TRBJ1-4 | TRBV20-1 | TGCAGTGCTCCATCGAGACAGGGGGCTAATGAAAAACTGTTTTTT | CSAPSRQGANEKLFF
18 | few | . | TRBJ1-5 | TRBV28 | TGTGCCAGCAGTTTATTCTCGGGACGCTGGGGTAGCAATCAGCCCCAGCATTTT | CASSLFSGRWGSNQPQHF
17 | . | TRBD2 | TRBJ2-7 | TRBV11-2 | TGTGCCAGCAGCTTACGTTGGAGCGGGGGTGATTCCTACGAGCAGTACTTC | CASSLRWSGGDSYEQYF